One sample yielded the 21 T cell receptor beta chains listed below, sequenced in a study of CD8+ T cells in alopecia areata. The authors extracted RNA and reverse transcribed it into cDNA as the sequencing template. Clones were sequenced by immunoSEQ multiplex PCR, and TCRdb holds only the in-frame ones, with some missing. The repertoire consists of fewer than 250,000 clones, with approximately 47% occurring once and the leading ten covering 2% to 3%. Described treatment: oral pan-JAK inhibitor, 5-10 mg twice daily. The material was CD4+ T cells sorted from blood, obtained at roughly week 38, from a patient treated with tofacitinib. Every receptor here comes from a human donor with alopecia areata.

As concerns this clone: A single base is all that separates this from a far larger clone, so a read error is likely. At the DNA level, this CDR3 is encoded by other sequences in the same sample as well. The chain links TRBV5-4 to TRBJ2-7, with 7 bases aligning to TRBD1. This CDR3 has 15 residues. Trimming removed 4 bases from V and 1 base from J; junction bases left unmatched: 8. The germline CDR1 and CDR2 sequences are SGHNT and YYREEE (reference sequence). In DNA, the CDR3 is TGTGCCAGCAGCCAAGTCCGGGACAGTTCCTACGAGCAGTACTTC. It yields the protein CASSQVRDSSYEQYF.

The chain combines TRBV11-2 with TRBJ2-3; no clear D gene. The length of the CDR3 is 14 residues. V shed 3 bases and J shed 0 bases, with 7 bases lying between them. The V gene's germline CDR1 is SGHAT and CDR2 FQNNGV. In DNA form, the CDR3 reads TGTGCCAGCAGCTTGTCGGCTAGCACAGATACGCAGTATTTT. It specifies CASSLSASTDTQYF.

The genes are TRBV21-1 and TRBJ2-3; the D segment call TRBD2 is taken from the table without a DNA check. TRBV21-1 counts as a pseudogene. CDR3 length: 13 residues. CDR3: CASSNYSTDTQYF. The CDR3 coding sequence is TGTGCCAGCAGTAACTATAGCACAGATACGCAGTATTTT.

This clone was counted between two and nine times. The chain combines TRBV9 with TRBJ2-5; D may be TRBD1 (5 bases). V was cut by 0 bases and J by 1 base, with 10 bases left in between. The CDR3 runs to 15 residues. The germline CDR1 and CDR2 sequences are SGDLS and YYNGEE. DNA of the CDR3: TGTGCCAGCAGCGTAGGGTTGCAGGGCCAAGAGACCCAGTACTTC. Its protein is CASSVGLQGQETQYF.

This clone has at least ten counts. This chain links TRBV28 with TRBJ2-7; 9 bases are shared with TRBD2. Germline lookup yields CDR1 MDHEN and CDR2 SYDVKM. V trimming: 3 bases; J trimming: 0 bases; junction bases outside the gene matches: 6. The CDR3 has 16 residues. The CDR3 region has the DNA TGTGCCAGCAGTTTCGGACTAGCGAGCCTCTCCTACGAGCAGTACTTC. It specifies CASSFGLASLSYEQYF.

The chain carries TRBV30 and TRBJ2-2; D is ambiguous. The germline CDR1 and CDR2 sequences are GTSNPN and SVGIG (reference sequence). The V gene lost 3 bases and the J gene lost 5 bases, with 7 bases spanning the gap. This CDR3 has 12 amino acids. The CDR3 sequence: CAWSRRTGELFF. The CDR3 DNA follows: TGTGCCTGGAGCCGAAGGACCGGGGAGCTGTTTTTT. Looking up the rest from reference TRBV30 and TRBJ2-2 gives the full variable domain: SQTIHQWPATLVQPVGSPLSLECTVEGTSNPNLYWYRQAAGRGLQLLFYSVGIGQISSEVPQNLSASRPQDRQFILSSKKLLLSDSGFYLCAWSRRTGELFFGEGSRLTVL.

The table lists this clone with a few counts. The chain links TRBV2 to TRBJ2-5; 9 nucleotides agree with TRBD2. V shed 6 bases, J shed 5 bases, and the junction held 22 bases outside the gene matches. CDR1 and CDR2 from the germline V gene are SNHLY and FYNNEI. This CDR3 has 19 amino acids. CDR3 DNA: TGTGCCAGCAGACCTCAAGTGGGTAGCGGGAGCTCGGTCTGGGAGACCCAGTACTTC. It yields the protein CASRPQVGSGSSVWETQYF.

This clone was found a few times. One end of the junction fails to match germline, which may point to a read error. The chain couples TRBV7-6 to TRBJ1-4, with D tentatively TRBD1 (5 bases). CDR3 length: 11 amino acids. From germline, CDR1 is SGHVS and CDR2 FNYEAQ. The CDR3 reads CASSSGTMNVF. In DNA, the CDR3 is TGTGCCAGCAGCTCCGGGACGATGAATGTTTTT.

This clone has a handful of counts. The chain recombines TRBV14 with TRBJ1-2, with D hard to call. In germline, CDR1 is SGHDN, CDR2 FVKESK. Trimming took off 1 base at V and 8 bases at J, with 14 bases between the two ends. This CDR3 is 14 amino acids long. The CDR3 bases are TGTGCCAGCAGCCAAGCCGGGTCCCCACTGGGCTACACCTTC. Translation gives CASSQAGSPLGYTF.

The CDR3 protein is CASSDFDVYF. The DNA of the CDR3 is TGTGCCAGCAGTGATTTCGACGTGTACTTC. The gene calls are TRBV2 and TRBJ2-7; no clear D gene. The germline gives CDR1 SNHLY, CDR2 FYNNEI. V was cut by 3 bases and J by 12 bases, with 9 bases left in between. This CDR3 contains 10 residues.

The rearrangement uses TRBV30 and TRBJ1-2; D might be TRBD1 (5 bases). Germline V gene data show CDR1 as GTSNPN and CDR2 as SVGIG (reference sequence). This CDR3 is built from 14 residues. V lost 2 bases and J 2 bases, leaving 12 bases between the germline ends. In DNA, the CDR3 is TGTGCCTGGAGTAAAAGGGGCTTCAACTATGGCTACACCTTC. Translation gives CAWSKRGFNYGYTF.

This clone has just a few counts. The V gene is TRBV18, the J gene TRBJ2-3, with TRBD2 matching 9 bases. V shed 0 bases, J shed 0 bases, and the junction held 10 bases outside the gene matches. Germline values: CDR1 KGHSH, CDR2 LQKENI. The CDR3 is made up of 19 amino acids. CDR3 sequence (DNA): TGTGCCAGCTCACCACCGGGACTAGCCTCACCCCAGAGCACAGATACGCAGTATTTT. Its protein product is CASSPPGLASPQSTDTQYF.

The rearrangement joins TRBV5-1 to TRBJ2-3; D possibly corresponds to TRBD2 (6 bases). The V and J ends lost 5 bases and 1 base respectively, with 14 bases between them. The CDR3 has 15 amino acids. CDR1 and CDR2 from the germline V gene are SGHRS and YFSETQ. CDR3 DNA: TGCGCCAGCAGGACCGGGAGTATTGGCACAGATACGCAGTATTTT. Protein: CASRTGSIGTDTQYF.

The genes are TRBV4-3 and TRBJ2-5, with 9 bases that match TRBD2. CDR1 is LGHNA and CDR2 is YSLEER in the germline V gene. After removal of 0 bases from V and 4 bases from J, the junction contained 0 bases not matched to a gene. The CDR3 extends over 14 amino acids. CDR3 region: CASSQELAGETQYF. As DNA, the CDR3 is TGCGCCAGCAGCCAAGAACTAGCGGGAGAGACCCAGTACTTC.

CDR3 residues: CASSNRGYTDTQYF. The CDR3 region has the DNA TGTGCCAGCAGTAATCGGGGCTACACAGATACGCAGTATTTT. The genes are TRBV25-1 and TRBJ2-3; D is possibly TRBD1 or TRBD2 (5 bases each). V dropped 5 bases and J dropped 2 bases, with 11 bases sitting between them. CDR1 MGHDK and CDR2 SYGVNS come from the germline V gene. CDR3 size: 14 residues.

The chain combines TRBV30 with TRBJ2-3; D ambiguous. Germline V gene sequence: CDR1 GTSNPN, CDR2 SVGIG (reference sequence). V was pared by 1 base and J by 4 bases, with 15 bases between. CDR3 length equals 15 residues. CDR3 DNA: TGTGCCTGGAGTGCTAGTGCCTCAGTCGCAGATACGCAGTATTTT. It encodes CAWSASASVADTQYF. Based on the CDR3 plus reference TRBV30 and TRBJ2-3, the full variable domain is SQTIHQWPATLVQPVGSPLSLECTVEGTSNPNLYWYRQAAGRGLQLLFYSVGIGQISSEVPQNLSASRPQDRQFILSSKKLLLSDSGFYLCAWSASASVADTQYFGPGTRLTVL.

In its sample, this clone was seen a few times. The chain uses TRBV29-1 and TRBJ2-3; D assignment may be TRBD1 or TRBD2 (5 bases each). Trimming took off 4 bases at V and 0 bases at J, with 14 bases between the two ends. The CDR3 extends over 15 amino acids. Germline V gene data show CDR1 as SQVTM and CDR2 as ANQGSEA. The CDR3 bases are TGCAGCGTTGTTTCCGAGTGGGGGAGCACAGATACGCAGTATTTT. Its translation is CSVVSEWGSTDTQYF.

The gene calls are TRBV11-2 and TRBJ2-1; D is unresolved. The CDR3 has 11 residues. Looked up from germline, CDR1 is SGHAT and CDR2 is FQNNGV. V gave up 5 bases and J gave up 2 bases, with 1 base separating them. The DNA of the CDR3 is TGTGCCAGCAGCGCCTACAATGAGCAGTTCTTC. This sequence encodes CASSAYNEQFF.

This clone turned up a few times. This chain uses TRBV28 with TRBJ2-5; D perhaps matches TRBD2 (5 bases). The CDR3 has 13 residues. Germline V gives CDR1 MDHEN, CDR2 SYDVKM. V lost 6 bases, J lost 5 bases, and 13 bases lay in between. The chain's CDR3 is CASSLRTYETQYF. The CDR3 DNA sequence: TGTGCCAGCAGCCTAAGGACTTACGAGACCCAGTACTTC.

This clone was seen a few times. The same CDR3 arises from other DNA sequences in this sample as well. The V and J genes are TRBV29-1 and TRBJ1-1; D gene unclear. From germline, CDR1 is SQVTM and CDR2 ANQGSEA. The CDR3 consists of 13 residues. The V end was cut by 2 bases, the J end by 4 bases, with 11 bases between. CDR3: CSVEKGLGTEAFF. The CDR3 bases are TGCAGCGTTGAAAAGGGCTTGGGCACTGAAGCTTTCTTT.

The rearrangement joins TRBV28 to TRBJ2-5, with 8 bases matching TRBD2. CDR3 length: 14 residues. CDR1 and CDR2 from the germline V gene are MDHEN and SYDVKM. The junction had 7 bases not matched to a gene; V was cut back by 8 bases and J by 2 bases. The CDR3 is CASLGGVRQETQYF. Written as DNA, the CDR3 is TGTGCCAGCCTCGGGGGGGTCCGTCAAGAGACCCAGTACTTC.